Listed below are T cell receptor beta chains from one sample, sequenced in a study of T cells in tuberculosis. The data were produced by immunoSEQ multiplex PCR, yet TCRdb's version contains in-frame clones alone and is incomplete. The repertoire includes 20,000 to 25,000 clones, more than 95% of them detected once, and under 8% sits in the top ten. The sequencing sample was made of PBMCs. These receptors were collected from a donor aged 10 to 29 with latent tuberculosis or without tuberculosis infection. The CDR3 runs from the conserved cysteine through the conserved F or W. D genes are given only for firm matches. Size is stated for part of the rows, as once, few or many counts, or as a class when the clone is expanded.

clone size	D gene	V gene	J gene	CDR3 DNA	CDR3 protein
.	TRBD1	TRBV7-9	TRBJ1-4	TGTGCCAGCAGCTTGTCAAGACAGGGGGCAGTTGAAAAACTGTTTTTT	CASSLSRQGAVEKLFF
.	.	TRBV6-4	TRBJ2-6	TGTGCCAGCAGTGACAAGGGGACAGGGGCCAACGTCCTGACTTTC	CASSDKGTGANVLTF
.	.	TRBV9	TRBJ2-1	TGTGCCAGCAGCGTAGAAAATATCTACAATGAGCAGTTCTTC	CASSVENIYNEQFF
.	TRBD1	TRBV30	TRBJ1-6	TGTGCCTGCCGCCGGGACAGGGGGCCAGGGGGATCACCCCTCCACTTT	CACRRDRGPGGSPLHF
.	.	TRBV4-2	TRBJ1-1	TGTGCCAGCAGCCCTGGGAAGGGGCCTACGAACACTGAAGCTTTCTTT	CASSPGKGPTNTEAFF
.	.	TRBV25-1	TRBJ1-3	TGTGCCAGCAGTGAAGCACCAGGGCCTAGCTCTGGAAACACCATATATTTT	CASSEAPGPSSGNTIYF
once	TRBD1	TRBV27	TRBJ2-1	TGTGCCAGCAGTTTAGGGACAGGTCTCAGGGGTGAGCAGTTCTTC	CASSLGTGLRGEQFF
.	.	TRBV9	TRBJ1-2	TGTGCCAGCCGGTCAGGACAGACCTTTACTAACTATGGCTACACCTTC	CASRSGQTFTNYGYTF
.	.	TRBV15	TRBJ2-3	TGTGCCACCAGCAGAGGGACTACAGATACGCAGTATTTT	CATSRGTTDTQYF
.	TRBD1	TRBV29-1	TRBJ2-1	TGCAGCGTGGCGGACAGGGGGCATTACAATGAGCAGTTCTTC	CSVADRGHYNEQFF
.	.	TRBV29-1	TRBJ2-4	TGCAGCGCTGCGGGGCGGGGTATAGCCAAAAACATTCAGTACTTC	CSAAGRGIAKNIQYF
.	TRBD1	TRBV6-1	TRBJ2-4	TGTGCCAGCAGTGCCCACGGACAGGGGGTAGAAAACATTCAGTACTTC	CASSAHGQGVENIQYF
once	.	TRBV7-2	TRBJ1-1	TGTGCCAGCAGCTTAGAAGAAAGGCGGGGTTGGTACACTGAAGCTTTCTTT	CASSLEERRGWYTEAFF
.	TRBD1	TRBV7-6	TRBJ1-1	TGTGCCAGCAGCCAAGCTAAACAGGGGTGGACTGAAGCTTTCTTT	CASSQAKQGWTEAFF
.	TRBD2	TRBV30	TRBJ2-3	TGTGCCTGGAGTGAGACTAGCGGGATTAATACGCAGTATTTT	CAWSETSGINTQYF